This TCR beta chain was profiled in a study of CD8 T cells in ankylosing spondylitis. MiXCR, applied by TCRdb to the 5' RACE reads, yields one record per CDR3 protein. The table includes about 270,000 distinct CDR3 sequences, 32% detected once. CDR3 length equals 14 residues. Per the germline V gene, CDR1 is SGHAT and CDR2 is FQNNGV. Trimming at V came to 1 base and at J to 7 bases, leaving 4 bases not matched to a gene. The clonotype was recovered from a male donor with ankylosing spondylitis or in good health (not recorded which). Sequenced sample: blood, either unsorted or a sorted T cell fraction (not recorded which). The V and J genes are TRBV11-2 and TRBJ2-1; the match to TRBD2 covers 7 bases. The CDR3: CASSLAGLVNEQFF. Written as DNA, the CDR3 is TGTGCCAGCAGCTTAGCAGGACTAGTGAATGAGCAGTTCTTC.